This T cell receptor (beta chain) was sequenced for a study of tumor and adjacent non-tumor tissue in lung cancer. Broader study findings: Top 100 clones took a larger repertoire share in normal lung. TCR diversity was significantly greater in tumor than normal lung tissue.

Germline CDR1 SGHNT, CDR2 YYREEE (reference sequence). V lost 4 bases and J 2 bases, leaving 12 bases between the germline ends. The CDR3 loop spans 15 amino acids. The template was RNA from unsorted bulk tissue. More than 3 cm separated this lung sample from the edge of the tumor. About this clonotype itself: The antigen is not known. A much more abundant neighbour one base away suggests this may be a read error.

The library came from three nested PCR rounds adapted from ARM-PCR protocols. TCRdb reprocessed the multiplex PCR reads via MiXCR and lists one record per CDR3 protein. This table has about 60,000 distinct CDR3 sequences, about 55% appearing once. The receptor's source is a man aged 65 to 79 with non-small cell lung cancer. The rearrangement joins TRBV5-4 to TRBJ2-2, with a tentative D call TRBD1 (5 bases). Sequencing used distant non-tumor lung tissue. The CDR3: CASSLMGRNTGELFF. The CDR3 bases are TGTGCCAGCAGCCTCATGGGGCGCAACACCGGGGAGCTGTTTTTT.